This T cell receptor beta chain was documented in a study of vaccination and CD4 T cells after COVID-19. Study in general: Median draw time for post-COVID samples was 101 days post-diagnosis (range 35 to 161).

The Oncomine TCR Beta short-read assay sequenced DNA from cultured CD4+ T cells. A single record per CDR3 protein comes from TCRdb applying MiXCR to the PCR reads. The profile shows 4,500 to 6,000 distinct CDR3 sequences, about two fifths of them singletons. Treatment here: roughly 10-day PBMC culture with coronavirus spike peptide pools or control peptides (ViraFEST assay). CD4+ T cells of the unexposed donor were collected before the COVID-19 pandemic (2011-2018). A note on this clonotype: Antigen specificity is unknown.

This CDR3 is built from 16 residues. With 2 bases removed from V and 0 bases from J, the gap between germline ends came to 12 bases. Germline V lookup: CDR1 SGHTA, CDR2 FQGTGA. The V call is TRBV7-3, the J call TRBJ2-3; D is unclear. This receptor was obtained from a human donor in good health. Sequencing used CD4+ T cells from blood, cultured in vitro. The DNA of the CDR3 is TGTGCCAGCAGCTTAGGGGTGGGATATAGCACAGATACGCAGTATTTT. This gives the protein CASSLGVGYSTDTQYF.